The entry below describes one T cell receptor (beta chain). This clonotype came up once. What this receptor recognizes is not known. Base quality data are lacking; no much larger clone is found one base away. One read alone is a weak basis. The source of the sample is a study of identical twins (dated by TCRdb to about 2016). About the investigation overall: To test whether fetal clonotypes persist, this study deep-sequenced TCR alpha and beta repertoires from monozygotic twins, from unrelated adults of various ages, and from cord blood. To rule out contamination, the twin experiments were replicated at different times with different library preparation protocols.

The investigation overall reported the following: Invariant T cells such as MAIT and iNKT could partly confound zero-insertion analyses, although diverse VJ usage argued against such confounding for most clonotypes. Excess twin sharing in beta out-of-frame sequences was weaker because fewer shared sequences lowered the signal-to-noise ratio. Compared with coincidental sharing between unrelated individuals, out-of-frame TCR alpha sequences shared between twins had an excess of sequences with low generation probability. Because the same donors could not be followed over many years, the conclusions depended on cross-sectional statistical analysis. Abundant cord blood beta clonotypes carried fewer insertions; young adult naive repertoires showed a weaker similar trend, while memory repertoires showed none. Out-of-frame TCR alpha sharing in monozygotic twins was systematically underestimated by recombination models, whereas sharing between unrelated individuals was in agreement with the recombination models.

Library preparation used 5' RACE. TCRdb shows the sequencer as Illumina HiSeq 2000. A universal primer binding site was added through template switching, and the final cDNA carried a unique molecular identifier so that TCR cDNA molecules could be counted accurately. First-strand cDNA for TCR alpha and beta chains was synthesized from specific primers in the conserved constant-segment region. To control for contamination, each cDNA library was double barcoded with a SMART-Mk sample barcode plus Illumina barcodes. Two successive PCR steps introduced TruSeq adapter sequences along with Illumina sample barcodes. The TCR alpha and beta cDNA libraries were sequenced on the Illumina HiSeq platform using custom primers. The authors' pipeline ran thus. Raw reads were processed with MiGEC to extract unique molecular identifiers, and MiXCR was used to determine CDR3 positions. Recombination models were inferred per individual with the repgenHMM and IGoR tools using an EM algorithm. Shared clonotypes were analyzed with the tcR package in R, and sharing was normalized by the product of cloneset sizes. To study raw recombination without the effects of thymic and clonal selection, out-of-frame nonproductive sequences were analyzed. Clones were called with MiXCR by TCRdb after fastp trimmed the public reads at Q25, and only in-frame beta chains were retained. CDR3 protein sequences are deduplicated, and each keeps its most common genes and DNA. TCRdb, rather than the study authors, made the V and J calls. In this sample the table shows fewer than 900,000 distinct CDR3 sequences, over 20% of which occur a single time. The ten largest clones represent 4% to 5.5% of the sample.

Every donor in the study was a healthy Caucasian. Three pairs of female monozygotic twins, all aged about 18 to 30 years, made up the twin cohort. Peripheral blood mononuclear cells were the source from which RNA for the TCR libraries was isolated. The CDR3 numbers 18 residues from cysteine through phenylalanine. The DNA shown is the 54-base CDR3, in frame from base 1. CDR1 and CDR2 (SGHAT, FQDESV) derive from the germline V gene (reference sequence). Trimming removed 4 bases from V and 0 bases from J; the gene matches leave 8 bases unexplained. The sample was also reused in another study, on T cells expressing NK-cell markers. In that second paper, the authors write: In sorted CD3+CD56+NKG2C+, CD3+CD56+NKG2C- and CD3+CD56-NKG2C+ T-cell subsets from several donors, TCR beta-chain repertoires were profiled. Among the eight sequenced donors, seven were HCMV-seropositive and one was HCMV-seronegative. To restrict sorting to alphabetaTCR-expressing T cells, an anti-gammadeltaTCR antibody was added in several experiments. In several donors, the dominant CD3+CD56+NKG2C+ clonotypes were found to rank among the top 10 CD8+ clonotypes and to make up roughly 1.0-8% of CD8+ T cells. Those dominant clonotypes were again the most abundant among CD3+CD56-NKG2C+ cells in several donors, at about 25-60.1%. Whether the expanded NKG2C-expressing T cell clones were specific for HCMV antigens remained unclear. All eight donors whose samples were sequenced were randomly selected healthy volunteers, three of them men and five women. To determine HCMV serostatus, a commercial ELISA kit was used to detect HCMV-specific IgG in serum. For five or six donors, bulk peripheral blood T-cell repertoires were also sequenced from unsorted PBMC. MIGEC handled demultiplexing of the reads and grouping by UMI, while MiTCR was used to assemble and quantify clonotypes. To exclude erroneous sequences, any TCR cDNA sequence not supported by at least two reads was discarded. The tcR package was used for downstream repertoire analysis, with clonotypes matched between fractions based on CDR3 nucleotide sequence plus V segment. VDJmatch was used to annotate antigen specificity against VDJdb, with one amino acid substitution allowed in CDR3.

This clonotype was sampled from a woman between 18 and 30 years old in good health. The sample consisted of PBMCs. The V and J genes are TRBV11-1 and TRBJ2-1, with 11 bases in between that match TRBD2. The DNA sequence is TGTGCCAGCAGCTCCATAACTAGCGGGAGTTTCTCCTACAATGAGCAGTTCTTC. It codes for CASSSITSGSFSYNEQFF.